One TCR beta chain is described in this entry. There is no known antigen for this receptor. Base qualities are missing; no much larger clone stands one base away. This sample stems from a study of cytomegalovirus exposure and HLA in healthy donors (dated by TCRdb to about 2017). In terms of the full investigation: In an earlier analysis of around 540 of the donors, approximately 300 Gb of sequence data and 90 million to 120 million unique TCR beta sequences from about 190 million T cells were reported. About 280 gigabases of sequencing data and tens of millions of unique TCR sequences made up an early release that covered approximately 620 HLA-typed donors. Among the roughly 400 genotyped donors, about 83% belonged to the genetic ancestry cluster associated with self-reported Caucasian donors. The aim of the study was to test whether cataloging public T cell receptors could identify signatures of past pathogen exposure. The T cell repertoires of some 700 subjects were profiled by immunosequencing and related to cytomegalovirus serostatus. In addition to the first cohort of 500 to 850 subjects, a separate validation cohort of approximately 110 different subjects was used. The study combined high-throughput TCR immunosequencing, statistical association of individual TCRs with disease status, and machine learning to predict cytomegalovirus infection status. A later analysis re-analyzed previously published TCR beta repertoires from 650 to 800 donors and added high-resolution HLA genotyping to study TCR occurrence patterns. In the later analysis, no new phenotypic data were used to find candidate immune exposures; instead, reliance was placed on TCR beta sequences and their occurrence across donors. In an earlier analysis of 500 to 650 of the donors, high-throughput TCR beta sequencing was used to judge whether each TCR beta V gene segment behaved as functional or pseudogenic. Donor age, sex, ethnicity and CMV serostatus were compiled alongside the repertoire data. A later genetic analysis used genome-wide SNP genotypes for about three fifths of the 666 donors, treating that subset as a discovery cohort. All discovery cohort repertoires had been generated on a single sequencing platform. Both class I and class II loci were covered by HLA typing, at four-digit resolution. The number of donors typed differed by locus, with roughly 620-630 for A, B, C, DRB1 and DQB1, 522 for DQA1, approximately 570 for DPA1, and roughly 450 for DPB1. About five DR-DQ haplotypes were treated as single units for association and clustering because of strong linkage in the cohort. Across some 400 genotyped donors of the cohort, an average of approximately 240,000 unique TCR beta nucleotide sequences per donor were sequenced, and about a sixth of those sequences were non-productive.

The cohort comprised around 700 healthy bone marrow donors. Cohort members were all nominally healthy when sampled, although unrecorded immune exposures were likely present. The donor was CMV seronegative and belonged to the group of several hundred seronegative cohort members. A peripheral blood sample was collected from each donor, and TCR beta sequencing was performed on peripheral blood mononuclear cells. Genomic DNA was extracted from the blood cell samples with the Qiagen DNeasy Blood Extraction Kit. Libraries were built with the immunoSEQ multiplex PCR assay. A mixture of 60 forward primers for TCR Vbeta segments and 13 reverse primers for TCR Jbeta segments was used in the multiplex PCR. The CDR3 region of rearranged TCR beta genes was amplified from genomic DNA by a multiplex PCR assay. Amplified TCR beta libraries were sequenced as 87-base-pair reads on the Illumina HiSeq System. The source study handled its data this way. Across the 670 or so repertoires, a later analysis counted about 81 million unique TCR beta chains, 9.5 million to 13 million of which were shared by at least two donors. A nearest-neighbor algorithm error-corrected the raw reads and collapsed the reads into unique sequences, merging closely related sequences to remove PCR and sequencing errors. To assign V, D and J gene segments, CDR3 sequences were aligned to IMGT reference sequences. For a sequence to be retained, a match of at least six nucleotides was required to both a V gene segment and a J gene segment. Rearrangements were called productive when the CDR3 lacked stop codons and stayed in frame with V and J; all others were non-productive. Following IMGT convention, CDR3 was defined as the stretch from the second conserved V-encoded cysteine up to the conserved J-encoded phenylalanine. The earlier analysis of 587 of the donors excluded sequences that lacked an unambiguous match to a single V gene segment. In an earlier analysis of more than 500 of the donors, a V segment was called functional when productive rearrangements were above 56.7%, and segregating when the standard deviation between donors exceeded 5%. To diagnose cytomegalovirus status from the catalog of TCR beta chain sequences, a statistical classification framework was built. In a later analysis, V and J genes were assigned by comparing TCR nucleotide sequences against IMGT/GENE-DB human TR gene sequences. Using the TCRdist pipeline, a later analysis assigned CDR3 sequences along with most-parsimonious VDJ recombination scenarios. In a later analysis, every TCR beta chain was defined by the combination of its CDR3 amino acid sequence and its V-gene family, and reads without a unique V-gene family were dropped. To address suspected cross-contamination and a sequencing artifact, a later analysis removed under 600 highly shared, low-generation-probability nucleotide sequences. For each public chain, a later analysis derived a clonal expansion index from normalized ranks of inferred template counts within each repertoire. Generation probabilities in a later analysis came from a VDJ recombination model fitted to out-of-frame rearrangements, and those results were checked against IGoR. A later analysis scored TCR-TCR, TCR-HLA and TCR-CMV co-occurrence with hypergeometric tests, applying a repertoire-size bias correction to TCR pairs. False discovery rates were estimated in a later analysis by permuting HLA or CMV assignments 20 times. In a later analysis, co-occurring TCRs were grouped using DBSCAN, with TCRdist sequence similarity added in when clustering inside HLA-allele-positive subsets. Repertoires with fewer than 30,000 or more than 120,000 public chains were left out of co-occurrence clustering, as were about 5 repertoires with anomalous nucleotide sharing. The source is immuneACCESS, and TCRdb retained only in-frame sequences with V and J called. Part of the clones is not carried over; for the studies checked, unresolved V genes explain less than half of this, and the remainder is unexplained. The V and J calls and the clone size are those of that table, but D and trimming were determined from the DNA. In this sample the table shows 150,000 to 200,000 clones, almost 85% of which occur a single time. Of the sample, 0.26% falls within the top ten clones.

The germline V gene encodes CDR1 SGHVS and CDR2 FQNEAQ. The CDR3 sequence holds 14 residues, the cysteine and phenylalanine included. The sequence is cut down to CDR3 DNA, 42 bases in frame from base 1. Clipping removes 1 base from V and 3 bases from J, with 0 as the unmatched junction base count. General conclusions and limits of the study: In a later genetic analysis, fewer N-insertions in productive TCRs were reported among donors in an Asian-associated ancestry cluster than the roughly 640-donor mean. In an earlier analysis of 500 to 650 of the donors, most TCR beta V segments appeared in productive rearrangements about 90% or about 30% of the time, broadly matching IMGT annotations. V-gene and J-gene trimming of TCR beta chains was associated with a missense DCLRE1C variant in a later genetic analysis, and the association was replicated in an independent cohort. CMV serostatus was the only immune exposure information available for the cohort. The study listed 150 to 200 TCR beta chains as associated with cytomegalovirus. The classifier was reported to diagnose cytomegalovirus status with high specificity and sensitivity in both the original cohort and the validation cohort. According to a later analysis, parvovirus B19, influenza, CMV and Epstein-Barr virus appeared linked to several top co-occurrence clusters. In this cohort, only TCR beta chains were sequenced, and detectable features were limited by the absence of alpha or paired-chain data. It was suggested by the authors that the approach could potentially be generalized to other disease states and immunological phenotypes. The sequencing pipeline was judged likely to have produced a cluster of highly shared sequence variants as a technical artifact. Some IMGT-functional V segments, including TRBV6-2 and TRBV6-3, could not be distinguished by the 87-base-pair reads and were therefore excluded. Across donors, most TCR sequences were observed very rarely, whereas some public TCRs were present in many individuals. Compared with equally common non-associated chains, HLA-associated TCR beta chains in a later analysis were more clonally expanded and had lower generation probabilities. Because counts were too low, seventeen rarely observed V segments, including chromosome 9 orphons, were excluded from the earlier analysis of several hundred of the donors. Because HLA typing was unavailable for some donors at each locus, only the typed subset was used in association tests. A further reported finding was that TCR beta sequences accurately predicted the HLA-A and HLA-B alleles for most subjects in the first cohort. Strong co-occurrence of HLA alleles, especially DR and DQ, made assigning TCR associations to individual alleles difficult. Correlated functional status among segregating V segments might reflect linkage disequilibrium, but an unknown experimental factor could not be ruled out. A few of the identified cytomegalovirus-associated TCR beta chains were confirmed in vitro to be specific for cytomegalovirus antigens. In a later analysis, 15,000 to 20,000 TCR beta sequences were associated with specific HLA alleles at a false discovery rate of 0.05. A later analysis found that most CMV-associated TCR beta chains appeared HLA-restricted, with HLA associations seemingly driven largely by CMV exposure. A later analysis found that TCR association rates varied across HLA loci, with DRB1 alleles showing the most associated TCRs and HLA-C alleles the fewest. Sequencing depth was assumed to be roughly uniform across donors in the presence/absence analyses, though that assumption may not hold.

The chain is assembled from TRBV7-8 and TRBJ1-2, and 9 junction bases match TRBD1. Sequencing input: PBMCs. This receptor was obtained from a boy aged 5-17 years in good health and CMV-seronegative. The CDR3 here reads CASSLGTGDYGYTF. The sequence in DNA is TGTGCCAGCAGCTTAGGGACAGGGGACTATGGCTACACCTTC. This CDR3, with the reference TRBV7-8 and TRBJ1-2 proteins standing in past its ends, gives the full variable domain GAGVSQSPRYKVAKRGQDVALRCDPISGHVSLFWYQQALGQGPEFLTYFQNEAQLDKSGLPSDRFFAERPEGSVSTLKIQRTQQEDSAVYLCASSLGTGDYGYTFGSGTRLTVV.